This is a list of T cell receptor beta chains from one sample in a study of cytomegalovirus exposure and HLA in healthy donors. Assay: immunoSEQ multiplex PCR; the TCRdb copy retains only in-frame clones and omits some. Among more than 150,000 clones listed, 82% were seen once. Sequenced: PBMCs. The receptors stem from a young woman in good health and CMV-seronegative. Each CDR3 is given with its conserved first and last residue. A D gene is named only where the DNA matches it firmly. Rows give clone size only sometimes, using once, few, many, or a class for an expanded clone.

v_gene	j_gene	abundance	d_gene	CDR3nt	CDR3aa
TRBV27	TRBJ2-7	-	TRBD2	TGTGCCAGCAGTTTTCAGAGGACTAGTATCTCCTACGAGCAGTACTTC	CASSFQRTSISYEQYF
TRBV6-1	TRBJ1-2	-	TRBD1	TGTGCCAGCAGTCGACAGGGGGAGAACTATGGCTACACCTTC	CASSRQGENYGYTF
TRBV6-5	TRBJ2-7	-	-	TGTGCCAGCGCAAGTGGGGGGATCAACGAGCAGTACTTC	CASASGGINEQYF
TRBV19	TRBJ1-1	-	-	TGTGCCAGTAGTATATGGGCCAGGAACACTGAAGCTTTCTTT	CASSIWARNTEAFF
TRBV11-2	TRBJ2-7	-	-	TGTGCCAGCAGCGACAGCTACGAGCAGTACTTC	CASSDSYEQYF
TRBV28	TRBJ2-1	-	TRBD2	TGTGCCAGCAGTAAGATCAGCGGGAGCTCGAACAATGAGCAGTTCTTC	CASSKISGSSNNEQFF
TRBV6-5	TRBJ1-6	-	-	TGTGCCAGCAGTTGGGACAACTCCTATAATTCACCCCTCCACTTT	CASSWDNSYNSPLHF
TRBV27	TRBJ2-7	-	-	TGTGCCAGCAGTTTGCGAGCTTCCTACGAGCAGTACTTC	CASSLRASYEQYF
TRBV12-5	TRBJ1-2	-	TRBD1	TGTGCTAGTGGTATACAGGACAGGGTTGGCTACACCTTC	CASGIQDRVGYTF
TRBV2	TRBJ2-1	-	TRBD2	TGTGCCAGCAGTGAACAACTAGCGGGGAACGATGAGCAGTTCTTC	CASSEQLAGNDEQFF
TRBV6-5	TRBJ1-1	-	TRBD1	TGTGCCAGCAGAAGTCGACAGGGGACTGAAGCTTTCTTT	CASRSRQGTEAFF
TRBV27	TRBJ2-7	-	-	TGTGCCAGCAGCCGAGTAGGGGAAGAGCAGTACTTC	CASSRVGEEQYF
TRBV7-8	TRBJ2-7	-	-	TGTGCCAGCAGCCCCAGGGCGGGGGCTTACGAGCAGTACTTC	CASSPRAGAYEQYF
TRBV9	TRBJ1-4	-	-	TGTGCCAGCAGCCCGCGGACACAGCAGAACGAAAAACTGTTTTTT	CASSPRTQQNEKLFF
TRBV6-1	TRBJ2-7	-	TRBD2	TGTGCCACCATGAAAAGCGGGAGTTTCGAGCAGTACTTC	CATMKSGSFEQYF
TRBV27	TRBJ1-2	-	TRBD1	TGTGCCAGCAGTTTGTCGACAGGGGCTCTATATGGCTACACCTTC	CASSLSTGALYGYTF
TRBV6-6	TRBJ2-7	once	-	TGTGCCAGCAGTGAGTTTACCGAGCAGTACTTC	CASSEFTEQYF
TRBV19	TRBJ2-3	-	-	TGTGCCAGTAGTGTGGGGCAGGCGTTCACAGATACGCAGTATTTT	CASSVGQAFTDTQYF
TRBV7-6	TRBJ2-3	-	TRBD1	TGTGCCAGCAGCTTGGTACAGGGGGTTTTTTCTGATACGCAGTATTTT	CASSLVQGVFSDTQYF
TRBV28	TRBJ1-4	-	-	TGTGCCAGCAGTTTATGGTCAGGCCCAGCAACTAATGAAAAACTGTTTTTT	CASSLWSGPATNEKLFF
TRBV5-1	TRBJ1-5	-	TRBD1	TGCGCCAGCAGTCCCGGACAGGGGCATCAGCCCCAGCATTTT	CASSPGQGHQPQHF
TRBV9	TRBJ2-5	-	-	TGTGCCAGCAGCCCTCTCGGGTCCCCTGAAGAGACCCAGTACTTC	CASSPLGSPEETQYF
TRBV27	TRBJ2-2	few	TRBD2	TGTGCCAGCAGTTTTGGAGCGGGGGGTCGGAACACCGGGGAGCTGTTTTTT	CASSFGAGGRNTGELFF
TRBV10-2	TRBJ1-2	-	-	TGCGCCAGCAGTGAGTCGATTTGGGGGCAGAGCTATGGCTACACCTTC	CASSESIWGQSYGYTF
TRBV20-1	TRBJ1-1	-	-	TGCAGTGCCCTAGTTTACACTGAAGCTTTCTTT	CSALVYTEAFF
TRBV6-4	TRBJ2-2	-	-	TGTGCCAGCAGTTCCGGACAGTTCAACACCGGGGAGCTGTTTTTT	CASSSGQFNTGELFF
TRBV21-1	TRBJ1-2	-	-	TGTGCCAGCAGCAAAGTCCCAGGGTTGAATGGCTACACCTTC	CASSKVPGLNGYTF
TRBV13	TRBJ1-3	-	-	TGTGCCAGCAGCTTGACAGGCGCGGGAAACACCATATATTTT	CASSLTGAGNTIYF
TRBV6-6	TRBJ2-7	-	TRBD1	TGTGCCAGCAAGCCGGGACAGGGGGCCGTAGGGCAGTACTTC	CASKPGQGAVGQYF
TRBV6-6	TRBJ2-2	-	-	TGTGCCAGCAGTTACTCCGGGGTCCCCGGGGAGCTGTTTTTT	CASSYSGVPGELFF
TRBV9	TRBJ1-4	-	TRBD1	TGTGCCAGCAGCGTAGGAGGGGGCGGCGAAAAACTGTTTTTT	CASSVGGGGEKLFF
TRBV28	TRBJ2-3	-	-	TGTGCCAGCAGCTTTCTAGGTACGCAGTATTTT	CASSFLGTQYF
TRBV11-2	TRBJ2-7	-	TRBD2	TGTGCCAGCAGCTCTTGGACTAGCTTTGTCGAGCAGTACTTC	CASSSWTSFVEQYF
TRBV18	TRBJ2-5	-	TRBD2	TGTGCCAGCTCACTTGGCGGGGGGACGGAGACCCAGTACTTC	CASSLGGGTETQYF
TRBV4-2	TRBJ1-1	-	TRBD1	TGTGCCAGCAGCCCGGGAGACAGGGGCACTGAAGCTTTCTTT	CASSPGDRGTEAFF
TRBV27	TRBJ2-2	-	-	TGTGCCAGCAGTTTACCCCAGGGGGAGCTGTTTTTT	CASSLPQGELFF
TRBV28	TRBJ2-7	once	-	TGTGCCAGCACCCCCCCGCTGGGCTACAGCTCCTACGAGCAGTACTTC	CASTPPLGYSSYEQYF
TRBV27	TRBJ2-1	-	-	TGTGCCAGTTCCGGCTCCTACAATGAGCAGTTCTTC	CASSGSYNEQFF
TRBV5-1	TRBJ2-5	-	TRBD1	TGCGCCAGAAGACAGGGCCTCCTATGGGAGACCCAGTACTTC	CARRQGLLWETQYF
TRBV28	TRBJ2-2	-	TRBD1	TGTGCCAGCAGCATATCATACAAAGGGACAGCCGACACCGGGGAGCTGTTTTTT	CASSISYKGTADTGELFF
TRBV15	TRBJ2-1	-	TRBD2	TGTGCCACCAGAGCTAGCGGGCGTCCCTACAATGAGCAGTTCTTC	CATRASGRPYNEQFF
TRBV27	TRBJ1-2	-	TRBD1	TGTGCCAGCAGGGTGACAGGGGCAAACTATGGCTACACCTTC	CASRVTGANYGYTF
TRBV7-9	TRBJ2-1	-	-	TGTGCCAGCAGCCGTAATCTGATGAGCTCCTACAATGAGCAGTTCTTC	CASSRNLMSSYNEQFF
TRBV7-9	TRBJ2-5	-	-	TGTGCCAGCAGCTTATGGGCTGAGACCCAGTACTTC	CASSLWAETQYF
TRBV7-8	TRBJ2-4	-	-	TGTGCCAGCAGCGTCCGAGGGACGCCGGCGGAGGGCATTCAGTACTTC	CASSVRGTPAEGIQYF
TRBV7-9	TRBJ1-5	-	TRBD1	TGTGCCAGCAGCACCGGGACAGAGAGAAGCAATCAGCCCCAGCATTTT	CASSTGTERSNQPQHF
TRBV7-8	TRBJ1-1	-	-	TGTGCCAGCAGCTTAGATACTTTGAACACTGAAGCTTTCTTT	CASSLDTLNTEAFF
TRBV29-1	TRBJ2-3	-	TRBD1	TGCAGCGTTGATGGACAGGGTGTAGATACGCAGTATTTT	CSVDGQGVDTQYF
TRBV7-9	TRBJ1-1	-	TRBD1	TGTGCCAGCAGCTTATTTTCAGGACAGGCAATGAACACTGAAGCTTTCTTT	CASSLFSGQAMNTEAFF
TRBV10-1	TRBJ2-3	-	-	TGCGCCAGCAGTGAGTCTCAACGTTCCGGGGGCACAGATACGCAGTATTTT	CASSESQRSGGTDTQYF